These 3 T cell receptor beta chains originate from one sample sequenced in a study of early T cells in non-severe SARS-CoV-2 infection. MiXCR, applied by TCRdb to the 5' RACE reads, yields one record per CDR3 protein. The sample consists of tens of thousands of distinct CDR3 sequences, around 9.7% of them appearing once. Sequenced: whole blood. The receptors were sampled from an adult who was a healthcare worker with PCR-confirmed SARS-CoV-2 infection or an uninfected control (not recorded which).

This clonotype has only a few counts. The chain links TRBV27 to TRBJ2-3; D is unclear. V was cut by 2 bases and J by 3 bases, with 12 bases left in between. The germline V gene encodes CDR1 MNHEY and CDR2 SMNVEV (reference sequence). The CDR3 spans 15 residues. The CDR3 bases are TGTGCCAGCAGTTTAACCCACGCGATAACAGATACGCAGTATTTT. This codes for CASSLTHAITDTQYF.

The chain has TRBV28 and TRBJ2-5; TRBD2 aligns across 8 bases. Unmatched junction bases numbered 12, after V lost 7 bases and J lost 5 bases. This CDR3 contains 15 residues. CDR1 and CDR2 (germline): MDHEN, SYDVKM. CDR3: CASISPGLGLETQYF. The DNA for the CDR3 is TGTGCCAGCATTAGCCCGGGACTAGGATTGGAGACCCAGTACTTC.

This clonotype was detected a few times. V usage is TRBV12-3 or TRBV12-4 and J usage is TRBJ2-7; D unresolved. The CDR3 spans 15 residues. V lost 6 bases and J lost 4, with 19 bases in between. CDR3 DNA: TGTGCCAGCAGCTTGACCAGTCGAAGGTCGTACGAGCAGTACTTC. Amino acids: CASSLTSRRSYEQYF.